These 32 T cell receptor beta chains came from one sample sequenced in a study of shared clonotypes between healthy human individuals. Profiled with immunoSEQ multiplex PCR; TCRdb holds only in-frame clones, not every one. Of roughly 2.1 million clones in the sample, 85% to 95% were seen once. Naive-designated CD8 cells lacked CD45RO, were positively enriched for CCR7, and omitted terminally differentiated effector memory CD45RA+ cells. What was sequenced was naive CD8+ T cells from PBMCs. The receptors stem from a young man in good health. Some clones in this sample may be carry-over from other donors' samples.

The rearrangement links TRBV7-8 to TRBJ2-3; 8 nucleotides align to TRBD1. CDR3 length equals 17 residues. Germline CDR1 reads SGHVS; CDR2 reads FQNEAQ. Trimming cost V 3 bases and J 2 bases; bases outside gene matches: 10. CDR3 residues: CASSFAPDREDTDTQYF. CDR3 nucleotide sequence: TGTGCCAGCAGCTTTGCCCCGGACAGGGAAGACACAGATACGCAGTATTTT.

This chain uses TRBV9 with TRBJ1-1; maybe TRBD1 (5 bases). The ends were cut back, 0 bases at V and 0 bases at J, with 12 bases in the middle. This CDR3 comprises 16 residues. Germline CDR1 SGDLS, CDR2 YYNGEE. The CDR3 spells CASSVGGSRMNTEAFF. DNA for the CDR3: TGTGCCAGCAGCGTAGGGGGCAGTAGAATGAACACTGAAGCTTTCTTT.

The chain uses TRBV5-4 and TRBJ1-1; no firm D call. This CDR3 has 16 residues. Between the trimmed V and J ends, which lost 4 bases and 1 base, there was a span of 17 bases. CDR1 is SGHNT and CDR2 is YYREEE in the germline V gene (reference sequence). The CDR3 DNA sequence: TGTGCCAGCAGCCCGTACGGCCTCCCGTCGAACACTGAAGCTTTCTTT. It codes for CASSPYGLPSNTEAFF.

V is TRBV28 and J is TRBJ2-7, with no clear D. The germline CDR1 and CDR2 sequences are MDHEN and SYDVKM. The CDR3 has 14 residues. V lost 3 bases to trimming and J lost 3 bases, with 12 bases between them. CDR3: CASSFPASNYEQYF. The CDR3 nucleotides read TGTGCCAGCAGTTTTCCGGCCAGTAACTACGAGCAGTACTTC. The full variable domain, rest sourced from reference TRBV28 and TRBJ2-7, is DVKVTQSSRYLVKRTGEKVFLECVQDMDHENMFWYRQDPGLGLRLIYFSYDVKMKEKGDIPEGYSVSREKKERFSLILESASTNQTSMYLCASSFPASNYEQYFGPGTRLTVT.

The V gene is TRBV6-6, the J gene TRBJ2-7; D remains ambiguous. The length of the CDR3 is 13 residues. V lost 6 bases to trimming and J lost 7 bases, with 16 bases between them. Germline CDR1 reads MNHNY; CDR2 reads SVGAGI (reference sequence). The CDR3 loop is CASRDPPAWEQYF. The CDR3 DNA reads TGTGCCAGCAGGGACCCCCCGGCGTGGGAGCAGTACTTC.

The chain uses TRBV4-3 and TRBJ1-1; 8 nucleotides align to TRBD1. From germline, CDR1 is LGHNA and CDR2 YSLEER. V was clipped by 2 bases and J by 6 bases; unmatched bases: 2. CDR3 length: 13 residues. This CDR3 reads CASSQKQGAEAFF. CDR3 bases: TGCGCCAGCAGCCAAAAACAGGGGGCTGAAGCTTTCTTT.

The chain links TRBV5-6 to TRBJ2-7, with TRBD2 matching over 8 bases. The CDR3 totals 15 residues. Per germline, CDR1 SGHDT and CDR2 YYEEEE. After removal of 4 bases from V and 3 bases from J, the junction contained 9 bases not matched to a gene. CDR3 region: CASSGSLTSDYEQYF. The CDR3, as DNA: TGTGCCAGCAGCGGGTCCTTGACTAGCGACTACGAGCAGTACTTC.

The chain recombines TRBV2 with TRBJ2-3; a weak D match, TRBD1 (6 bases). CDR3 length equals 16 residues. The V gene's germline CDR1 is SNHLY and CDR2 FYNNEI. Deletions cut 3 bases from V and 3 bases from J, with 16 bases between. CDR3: CASSDPDWTVTDTQYF. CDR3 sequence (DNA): TGTGCCAGCAGTGACCCCGATTGGACAGTAACAGATACGCAGTATTTT.

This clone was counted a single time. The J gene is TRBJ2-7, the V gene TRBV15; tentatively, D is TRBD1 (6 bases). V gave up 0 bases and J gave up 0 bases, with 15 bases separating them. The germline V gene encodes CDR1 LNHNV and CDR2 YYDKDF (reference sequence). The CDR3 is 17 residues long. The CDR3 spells CATSRDFGSDSSYEQYF. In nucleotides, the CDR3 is TGTGCCACCAGCAGAGATTTCGGCTCGGACAGCTCCTACGAGCAGTACTTC.

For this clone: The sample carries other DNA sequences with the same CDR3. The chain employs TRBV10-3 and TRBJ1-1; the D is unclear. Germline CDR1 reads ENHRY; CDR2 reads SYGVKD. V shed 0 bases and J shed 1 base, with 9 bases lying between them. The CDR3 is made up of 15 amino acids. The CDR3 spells CAISESGTANTEAFF. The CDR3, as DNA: TGTGCCATCAGTGAGTCGGGAACAGCGAACACTGAAGCTTTCTTT.

CDR3 residues: CASNGRSSYEQYF. DNA of the CDR3: TGCGCCAGCAACGGCAGGTCCTCCTACGAGCAGTACTTC. This chain joins TRBV10-2 and TRBJ2-7; D call uncertain. The CDR3 runs 13 residues. Germline lookup yields CDR1 WSHSY and CDR2 SAAADI. Trimming cost V 7 bases and J 0 bases, with 10 bases left between them.

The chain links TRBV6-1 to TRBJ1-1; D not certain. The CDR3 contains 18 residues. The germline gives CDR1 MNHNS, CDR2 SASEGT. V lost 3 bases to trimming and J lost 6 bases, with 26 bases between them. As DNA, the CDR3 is TGTGCCAGCAGTGAGCGGCAGATTACGAACCCTCTAATCGCTGAAGCTTTCTTT. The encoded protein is CASSERQITNPLIAEAFF.

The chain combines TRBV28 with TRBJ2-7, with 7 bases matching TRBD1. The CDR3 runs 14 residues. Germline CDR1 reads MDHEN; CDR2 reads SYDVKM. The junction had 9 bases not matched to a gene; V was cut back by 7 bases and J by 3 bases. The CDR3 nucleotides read TGTGCCAGCAACCAGGACAGGTCAGACTACGAGCAGTACTTC. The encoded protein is CASNQDRSDYEQYF.

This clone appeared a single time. CDR3 loop: CASSYSMGTNTGELFF. CDR3 coding DNA: TGTGCCAGCAGTTACTCGATGGGGACGAACACCGGGGAGCTGTTTTTT. The chain carries TRBV6-5 and TRBJ2-2, with no clear D. CDR1 and CDR2 (germline): MNHEY, SVGAGI. The CDR3 consists of 16 residues. V lost 0 bases to trimming and J lost 0 bases, with 8 bases between them.

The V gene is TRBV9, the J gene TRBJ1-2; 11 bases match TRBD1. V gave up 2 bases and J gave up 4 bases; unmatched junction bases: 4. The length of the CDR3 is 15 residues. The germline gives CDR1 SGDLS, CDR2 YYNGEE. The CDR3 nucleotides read TGTGCCAGCAGCGTGGACGGACAGGGGGCCTATGGCTACACCTTC. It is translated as CASSVDGQGAYGYTF.

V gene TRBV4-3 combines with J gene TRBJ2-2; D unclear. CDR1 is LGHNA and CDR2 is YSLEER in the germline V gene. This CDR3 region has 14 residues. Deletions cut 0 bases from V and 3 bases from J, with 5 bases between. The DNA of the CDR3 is TGCGCCAGCAGCCAAGAGGGGTACACCGGGGAGCTGTTTTTT. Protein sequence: CASSQEGYTGELFF.

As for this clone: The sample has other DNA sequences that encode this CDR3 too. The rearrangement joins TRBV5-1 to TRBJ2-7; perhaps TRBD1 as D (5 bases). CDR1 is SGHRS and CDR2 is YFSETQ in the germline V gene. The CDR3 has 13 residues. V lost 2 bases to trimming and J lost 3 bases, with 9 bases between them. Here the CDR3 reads CASSLVDSYEQYF. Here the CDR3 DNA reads TGCGCCAGCAGCTTAGTAGACAGCTACGAGCAGTACTTC. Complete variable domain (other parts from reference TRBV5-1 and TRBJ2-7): KAGVTQTPRYLIKTRGQQVTLSCSPISGHRSVSWYQQTPGQGLQFLFEYFSETQRNKGNFPGRFSGRQFSNSRSEMNVSTLELGDSALYLCASSLVDSYEQYFGPGTRLTVT.

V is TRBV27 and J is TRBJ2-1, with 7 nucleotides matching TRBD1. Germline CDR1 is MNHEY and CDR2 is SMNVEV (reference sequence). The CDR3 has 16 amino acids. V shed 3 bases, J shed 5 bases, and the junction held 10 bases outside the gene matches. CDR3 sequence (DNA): TGTGCCAGCAGTTTGGGCGTGGGGACAGCCGACAATGAGCAGTTCTTC. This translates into CASSLGVGTADNEQFF.

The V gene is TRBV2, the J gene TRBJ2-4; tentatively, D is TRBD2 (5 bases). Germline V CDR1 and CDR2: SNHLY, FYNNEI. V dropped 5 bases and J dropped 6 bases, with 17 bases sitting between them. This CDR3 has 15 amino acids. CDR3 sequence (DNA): TGTGCCAGCAGTCCGATTGGGAAAAGCGGAAACATTCAGTACTTC. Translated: CASSPIGKSGNIQYF.

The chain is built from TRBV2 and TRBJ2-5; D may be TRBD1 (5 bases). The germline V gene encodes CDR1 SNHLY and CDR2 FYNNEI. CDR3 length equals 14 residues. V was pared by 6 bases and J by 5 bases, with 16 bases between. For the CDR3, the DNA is TGTGCCAGCAGGCACGGAGTAAAGGGGGAGACCCAGTACTTC. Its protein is CASRHGVKGETQYF.

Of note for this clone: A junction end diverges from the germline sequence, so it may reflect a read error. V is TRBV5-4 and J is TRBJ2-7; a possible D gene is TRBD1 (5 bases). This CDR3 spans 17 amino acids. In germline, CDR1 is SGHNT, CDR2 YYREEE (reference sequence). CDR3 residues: CASSQNTQGGVSYEQYF. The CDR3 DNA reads TGCGCCAGCAGCCAAAACACTCAGGGTGGAGTCTCCTACGAGCAGTACTTC. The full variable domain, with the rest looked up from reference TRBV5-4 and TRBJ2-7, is ETGVTQSPTHLIKTRGQQVTLRCSSQSGHNTVSWYQQALGQGPQFIFQYYREEENGRGNFPPRFSGLQFPNYSSELNVNALELDDSALYLCASSQNTQGGVSYEQYFGPGTRLTVT.

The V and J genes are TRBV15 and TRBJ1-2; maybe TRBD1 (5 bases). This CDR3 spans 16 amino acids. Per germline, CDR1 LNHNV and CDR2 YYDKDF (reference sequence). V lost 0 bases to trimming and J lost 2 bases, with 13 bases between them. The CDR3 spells CATSRDRVGVNYGYTF. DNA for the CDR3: TGTGCCACCAGCAGAGATCGAGTGGGGGTCAACTATGGCTACACCTTC.

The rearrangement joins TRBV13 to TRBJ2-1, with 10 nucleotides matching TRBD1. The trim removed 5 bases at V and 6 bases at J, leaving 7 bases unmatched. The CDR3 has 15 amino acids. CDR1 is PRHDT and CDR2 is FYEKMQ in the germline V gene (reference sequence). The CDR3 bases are TGTGCCAGCAGCCTCGGGGACAGGGGCGGCAATGAGCAGTTCTTC. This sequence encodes CASSLGDRGGNEQFF.

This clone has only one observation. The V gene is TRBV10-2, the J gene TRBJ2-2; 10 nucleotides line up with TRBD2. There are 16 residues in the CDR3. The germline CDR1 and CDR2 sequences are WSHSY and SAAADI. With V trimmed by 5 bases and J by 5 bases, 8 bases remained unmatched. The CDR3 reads CASSSSGRAGTGELFF. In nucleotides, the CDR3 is TGCGCCAGCAGTTCCAGCGGGAGGGCGGGTACCGGGGAGCTGTTTTTT.

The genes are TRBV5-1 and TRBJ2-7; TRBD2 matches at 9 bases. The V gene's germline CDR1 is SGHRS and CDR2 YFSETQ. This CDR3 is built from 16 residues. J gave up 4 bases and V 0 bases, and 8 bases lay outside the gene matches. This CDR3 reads CASSLGRYSGSYEQYF. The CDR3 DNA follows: TGCGCCAGCAGCTTGGGTCGATATAGCGGGAGTTACGAGCAGTACTTC.

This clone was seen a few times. Written as DNA, the CDR3 is TGTGCCAGCAGCGTAGTTGAGGACCCCTATGGCTACACCTTC. Its protein is CASSVVEDPYGYTF. V and J are TRBV9 and TRBJ1-2; D is undetermined. Germline V gene lookup returns CDR1 SGDLS and CDR2 YYNGEE. V lost 0 bases and J lost 4, with 10 bases in between. The CDR3 spans 14 residues.

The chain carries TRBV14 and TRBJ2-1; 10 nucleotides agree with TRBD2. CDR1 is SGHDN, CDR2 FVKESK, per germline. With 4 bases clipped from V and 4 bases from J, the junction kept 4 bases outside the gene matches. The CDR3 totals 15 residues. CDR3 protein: CASSPPSGRYNEQFF. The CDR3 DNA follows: TGTGCCAGCAGCCCCCCTAGCGGGAGATACAATGAGCAGTTCTTC.

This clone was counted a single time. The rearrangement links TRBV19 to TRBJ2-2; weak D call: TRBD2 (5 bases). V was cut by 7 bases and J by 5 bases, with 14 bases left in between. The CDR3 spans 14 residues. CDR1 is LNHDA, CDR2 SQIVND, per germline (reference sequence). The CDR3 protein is CASKELGVTGELFF. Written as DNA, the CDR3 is TGTGCCAGTAAAGAGCTCGGGGTTACCGGGGAGCTGTTTTTT.

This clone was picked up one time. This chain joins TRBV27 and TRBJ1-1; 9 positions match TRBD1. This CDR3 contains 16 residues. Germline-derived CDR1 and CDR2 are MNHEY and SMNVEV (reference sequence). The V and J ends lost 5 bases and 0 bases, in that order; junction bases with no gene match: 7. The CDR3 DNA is TGTGCCAGCAGTCCGGGACAGGGAACTTTGAACACTGAAGCTTTCTTT. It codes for CASSPGQGTLNTEAFF.

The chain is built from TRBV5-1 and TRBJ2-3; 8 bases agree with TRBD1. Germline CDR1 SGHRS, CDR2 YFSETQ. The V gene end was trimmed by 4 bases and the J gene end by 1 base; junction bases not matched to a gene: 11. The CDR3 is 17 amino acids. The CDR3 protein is CASSTGTGLYRTDTQYF. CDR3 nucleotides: TGCGCCAGCAGCACAGGGACAGGCTTATACCGCACAGATACGCAGTATTTT.

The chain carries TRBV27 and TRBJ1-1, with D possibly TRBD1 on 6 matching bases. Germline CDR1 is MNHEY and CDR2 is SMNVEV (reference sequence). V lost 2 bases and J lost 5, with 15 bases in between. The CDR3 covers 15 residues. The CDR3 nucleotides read TGTGCCAGCAGTTTAACAGGGTTTAGATTGACTGAAGCTTTCTTT. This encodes CASSLTGFRLTEAFF.

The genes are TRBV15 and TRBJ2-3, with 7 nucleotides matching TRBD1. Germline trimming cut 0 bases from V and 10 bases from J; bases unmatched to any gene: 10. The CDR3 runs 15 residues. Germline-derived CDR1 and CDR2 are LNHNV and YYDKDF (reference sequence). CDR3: CATSREQRQGSPQYF. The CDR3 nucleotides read TGTGCCACCAGCAGAGAACAGAGACAGGGCTCACCGCAGTATTTT. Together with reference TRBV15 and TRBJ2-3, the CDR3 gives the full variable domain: DAMVIQNPRYQVTQFGKPVTLSCSQTLNHNVMYWYQQKSSQAPKLLFHYYDKDFNNEADTPDNFQSRRPNTSFCFLDIRSPGLGDTAMYLCATSREQRQGSPQYFGPGTRLTVL.